These T cell receptor beta chains were read from a single sample in a study of OX40 agonist ivuxolimab in advanced cancers. The table came from immunoSEQ multiplex PCR; TCRdb's copy has only in-frame clones and leaves some out. The repertoire has around 60,000 clones, approximately 81% of them found once; the top ten carry 1.5% to 2.5%. This material consisted of CD4+ or CD8+ T cells sorted from blood, taken in a trial of the OX40 agonist ivuxolimab. Source of these receptors: an adult with an advanced solid tumor such as melanoma, head and neck, liver or kidney cancer. Both conserved end residues are part of each CDR3. Fields, in order: V gene, D gene, clone size, J gene, CDR3 DNA, CDR3 protein. D genes are given only for firm matches. Some rows mark clone size as missing; the rest say once, few, many or name a class of expanded clone.

>TRBV7-9|TRBD1|.|TRBJ1-5
TGTGCCAGCAGCGGATCGACCGGGACAGAAAATCAGCCCCAGCATTTT
CASSGSTGTENQPQHF
>TRBV4-1|TRBD1|once|TRBJ2-7
TGCGCCAGCAGCCTGGGACAGGGCCCCACCTACGAGCAGTACTTC
CASSLGQGPTYEQYF
>TRBV9|.|.|TRBJ2-3
TGTGCCAGCAGCGTAGAAGTAACAGGGTGGAAAGATACGCAGTATTTT
CASSVEVTGWKDTQYF
>TRBV5-4|.|.|TRBJ1-2
TGTGCCAGCAGCTTGGCAAAGGCAGGGAGGCATGGCTACACCTTC
CASSLAKAGRHGYTF
>TRBV11-3|.|.|TRBJ1-3
TGTGCCAGCAGCGCAGATTTGTTTGTGAACACCATATATTTT
CASSADLFVNTIYF
>TRBV9|.|.|TRBJ1-1
TGTGCCAGCAGCGTAGTAGGAGGGGACGGTCACACTGAAGCTTTCTTT
CASSVVGGDGHTEAFF
>TRBV5-4|TRBD1|.|TRBJ1-6
TGTGCCACCCAAGACAGGGCAAGCTCCTATAATTCACCCCTCCACTTT
CATQDRASSYNSPLHF
>TRBV7-9|.|few|TRBJ2-1
TGTGCCAGCAGCTTGGGGCAATCTCCCTACAATGAGCAGTTCTTC
CASSLGQSPYNEQFF
>TRBV5-4|.|.|TRBJ2-5
TGTGCCAGCAGCTCAGGGGGGGGTAAAGAGACCCAGTACTTC
CASSSGGGKETQYF
>TRBV20-1|.|.|TRBJ1-2
TGCAGTGCGCCCCTCCCCAGTGGCTACACCTTC
CSAPLPSGYTF
>TRBV5-1|TRBD1|.|TRBJ1-1
TGCGCCAGCAGCTTGGACAAGACAGGGTGGAACACTGAAGCTTTCTTT
CASSLDKTGWNTEAFF
>TRBV10-3|TRBD2|.|TRBJ2-7
TGTGCCATCAGAGCCGGGACTAGCTCCTACGAGCAGTACTTC
CAIRAGTSSYEQYF
>TRBV4-1|TRBD1|medium-sized|TRBJ1-2
TGCGCCAGCAGCCGGGGACAGGGGACCTATGGCTACACCTTC
CASSRGQGTYGYTF
>TRBV9|.|once|TRBJ2-2
TGTGCCAGCAGCGTAGTGGACACCGGGGAGCTGTTTTTT
CASSVVDTGELFF
>TRBV7-3|.|.|TRBJ2-2
TGTGCCAGCAGCTTAACTTCGCCTAGCGACCCAATGAACACCGGGGAGCTGTTTTTT
CASSLTSPSDPMNTGELFF
>TRBV11-2|.|.|TRBJ2-1
TGTGCCAGCAGCTACCTCCTAGGGAATGAGCAGTTCTTC
CASSYLLGNEQFF
>TRBV4-1|TRBD2|once|TRBJ2-1
TGCGCCAGCAGCCAGGGACTAGCGGGAGCAAATGAGCAGTTCTTC
CASSQGLAGANEQFF
>TRBV7-3|TRBD2|few|TRBJ2-2
TGTGCCAGCAGCCCTCGACTAGCGGGAGGTACCGGGGAGCTGTTTTTT
CASSPRLAGGTGELFF
>TRBV4-3|TRBD2|.|TRBJ2-3
TGCGCCAGCAGCCCACAACCAGGACTAGCTTCAGATACGCAGTATTTT
CASSPQPGLASDTQYF
>TRBV4-3|TRBD2|.|TRBJ2-7
TGCGCCAGCAGCCAAGAACCAGCGGGACTCTCCTACGAGCAGTACTTC
CASSQEPAGLSYEQYF
>TRBV15|.|.|TRBJ2-5
TGTGCCACCAGGACTTCTCAAGAGACCCAGTACTTC
CATRTSQETQYF
>TRBV7-3|TRBD2|.|TRBJ2-3
TGTGCCAGCAGCTCGCTAGCGGGGGCGTGGACAGATACGCAGTATTTT
CASSSLAGAWTDTQYF
>TRBV11-2|.|.|TRBJ2-3
TGTGCCAGCAGCATCTCTAACACAGATACGCAGTATTTT
CASSISNTDTQYF
>TRBV9|.|.|TRBJ2-1
TGTGCCAGCAGCCAAGGGGACACGTCCAATGAGCAGTTCTTC
CASSQGDTSNEQFF
>TRBV2|.|.|TRBJ2-5
TGTGCCAGCAGAGACGGGAGCGGTATGTCAGGAACCCAGTACTTC
CASRDGSGMSGTQYF
>TRBV5-6|.|.|TRBJ1-1
TGTGCCAGCAGCTTGCGGCAGGCCCCGCCTGAAGCTTTCTTT
CASSLRQAPPEAFF
>TRBV2|TRBD1|once|TRBJ2-5
TGTGCCAGCGAGGACGGGACAGGGAATTTCGCTTCCCAAGAGACCCAGTACTTC
CASEDGTGNFASQETQYF
>TRBV4-2|.|.|TRBJ2-1
TGTGCCAGCAGCCCCGGAGGGCCAATAGAAGGGCAGTTCTTC
CASSPGGPIEGQFF